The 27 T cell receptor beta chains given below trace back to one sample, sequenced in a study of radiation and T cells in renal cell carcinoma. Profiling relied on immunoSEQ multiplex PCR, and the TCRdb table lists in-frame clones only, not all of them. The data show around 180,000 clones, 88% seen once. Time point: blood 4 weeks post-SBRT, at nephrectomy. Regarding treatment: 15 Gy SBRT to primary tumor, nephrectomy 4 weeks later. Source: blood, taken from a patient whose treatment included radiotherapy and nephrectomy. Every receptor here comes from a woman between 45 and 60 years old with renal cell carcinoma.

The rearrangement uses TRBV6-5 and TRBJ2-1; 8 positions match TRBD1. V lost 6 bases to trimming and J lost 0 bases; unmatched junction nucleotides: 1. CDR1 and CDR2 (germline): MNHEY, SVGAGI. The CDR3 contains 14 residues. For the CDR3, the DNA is TGTGCCAGCAGACAGGGGGACTCCTACAATGAGCAGTTCTTC. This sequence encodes CASRQGDSYNEQFF.

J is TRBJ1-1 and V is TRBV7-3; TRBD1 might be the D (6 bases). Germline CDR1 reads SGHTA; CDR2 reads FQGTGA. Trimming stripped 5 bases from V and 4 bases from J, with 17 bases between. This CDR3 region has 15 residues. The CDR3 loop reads CASSPRGGSSTEAFF. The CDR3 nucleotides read TGTGCCAGCAGCCCCCGAGGGGGGAGCTCCACTGAAGCTTTCTTT.

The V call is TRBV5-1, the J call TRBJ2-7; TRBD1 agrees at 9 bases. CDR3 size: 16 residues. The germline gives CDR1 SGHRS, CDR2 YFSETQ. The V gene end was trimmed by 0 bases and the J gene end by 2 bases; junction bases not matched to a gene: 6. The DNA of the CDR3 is TGCGCCAGCAGCTTGGCCCCGGGACAGGGTACCTACGAGCAGTACTTC. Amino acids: CASSLAPGQGTYEQYF.

As DNA, the CDR3 is TGTGCCCATTCGTTACAGAGCTATGGCTACACCTTC. Translated, it gives CAHSLQSYGYTF. The rearrangement links TRBV30 to TRBJ1-2; D call uncertain. V gave up 8 bases and J gave up 4 bases, with 14 bases separating them. The CDR3 is 12 amino acids. Germline values: CDR1 GTSNPN, CDR2 SVGIG (reference sequence).

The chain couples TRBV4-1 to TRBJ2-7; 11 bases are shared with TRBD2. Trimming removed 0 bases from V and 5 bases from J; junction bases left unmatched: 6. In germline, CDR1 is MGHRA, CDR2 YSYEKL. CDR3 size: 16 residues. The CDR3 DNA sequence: TGCGCCAGCAGCCAAGAAGAGACTAGCGGGGCCCACGAGCAGTACTTC. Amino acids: CASSQEETSGAHEQYF.

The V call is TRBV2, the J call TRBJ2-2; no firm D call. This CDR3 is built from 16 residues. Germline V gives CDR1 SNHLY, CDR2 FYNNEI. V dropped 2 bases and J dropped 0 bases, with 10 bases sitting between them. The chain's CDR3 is CASSEFGNANTGELFF. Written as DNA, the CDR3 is TGTGCCAGCAGTGAATTTGGCAACGCGAACACCGGGGAGCTGTTTTTT.

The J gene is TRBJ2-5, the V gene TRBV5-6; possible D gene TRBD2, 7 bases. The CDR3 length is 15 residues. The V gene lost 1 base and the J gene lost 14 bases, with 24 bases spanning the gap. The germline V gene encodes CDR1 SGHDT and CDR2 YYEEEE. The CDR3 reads CASSLYGGTWGDPYF. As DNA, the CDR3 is TGTGCCAGCAGCTTGTACGGGGGGACATGGGGAGACCCCTACTTC.

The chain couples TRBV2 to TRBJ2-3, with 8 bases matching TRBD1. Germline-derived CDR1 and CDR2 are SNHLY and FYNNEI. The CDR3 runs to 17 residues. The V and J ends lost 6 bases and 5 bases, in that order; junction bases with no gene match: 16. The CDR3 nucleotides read TGTGCCAGCAGAGAACAGGGGGTCCCTTCCGGAGGAGATACGCAGTATTTT. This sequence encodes CASREQGVPSGGDTQYF.

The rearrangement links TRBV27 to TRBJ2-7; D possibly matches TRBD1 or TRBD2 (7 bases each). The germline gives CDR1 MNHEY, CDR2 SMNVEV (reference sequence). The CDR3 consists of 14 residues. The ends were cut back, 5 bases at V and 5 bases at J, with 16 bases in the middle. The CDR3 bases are TGTGCCAGCAGTCCAGGGGGGGCCTACAACGAGCAGTACTTC. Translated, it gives CASSPGGAYNEQYF.

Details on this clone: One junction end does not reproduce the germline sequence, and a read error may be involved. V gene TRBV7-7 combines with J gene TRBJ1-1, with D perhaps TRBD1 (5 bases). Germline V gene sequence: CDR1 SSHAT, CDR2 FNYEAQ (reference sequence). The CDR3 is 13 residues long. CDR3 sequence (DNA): TGTGCTAGCAGCTTCAGGGTGGGAACTGAAGCTTTCTTT. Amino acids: CASSFRVGTEAFF.

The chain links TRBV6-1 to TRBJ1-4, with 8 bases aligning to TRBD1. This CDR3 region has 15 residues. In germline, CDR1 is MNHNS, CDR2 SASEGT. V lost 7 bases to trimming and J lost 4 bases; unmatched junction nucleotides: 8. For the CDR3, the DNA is TGTGCCAGCACCATCCTGACAGGGGTTAATGAAAAACTGTTTTTT. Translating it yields CASTILTGVNEKLFF.

DNA of the CDR3: TGTGCCAGCAGCTCGGACAGGGGAGGATCACCCCTCCACTTT. Protein sequence: CASSSDRGGSPLHF. The chain recombines TRBV7-2 with TRBJ1-6; 9 positions agree with TRBD1. In germline, CDR1 is SGHTA, CDR2 FQGNSA. The trim removed 4 bases at V and 10 bases at J, leaving 5 bases unmatched. The CDR3 extends over 14 amino acids. The full variable domain, completed using reference TRBV7-2 and TRBJ1-6, is GAGVSQSPSNKVTEKGKDVELRCDPISGHTALYWYRQSLGQGLEFLIYFQGNSAPDKSGLPSDRFSAERTGGSVSTLTIQRTQQEDSAVYLCASSSDRGGSPLHFGNGTRLTVT.

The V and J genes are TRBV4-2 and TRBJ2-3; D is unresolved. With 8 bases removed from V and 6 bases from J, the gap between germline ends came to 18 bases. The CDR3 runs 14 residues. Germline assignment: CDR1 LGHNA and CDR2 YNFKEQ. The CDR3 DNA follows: TGTGCCAGCGGTGTTGAGAGGTTGGCGGATACGCAGTATTTT. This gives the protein CASGVERLADTQYF.

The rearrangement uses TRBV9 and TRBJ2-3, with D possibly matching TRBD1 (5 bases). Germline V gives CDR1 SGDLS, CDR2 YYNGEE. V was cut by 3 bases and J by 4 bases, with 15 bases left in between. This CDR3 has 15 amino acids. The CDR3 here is CASSAEGQGSDTQYF. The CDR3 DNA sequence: TGTGCCAGCAGCGCGGAAGGGCAGGGCTCAGATACGCAGTATTTT.

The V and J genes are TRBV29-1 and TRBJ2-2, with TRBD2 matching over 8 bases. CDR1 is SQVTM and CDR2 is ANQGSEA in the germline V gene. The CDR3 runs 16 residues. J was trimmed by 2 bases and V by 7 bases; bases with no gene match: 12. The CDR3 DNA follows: TGCAGCGCCCGGGTTAGCGGGGTTGGAAACACCGGGGAGCTGTTTTTT. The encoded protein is CSARVSGVGNTGELFF.

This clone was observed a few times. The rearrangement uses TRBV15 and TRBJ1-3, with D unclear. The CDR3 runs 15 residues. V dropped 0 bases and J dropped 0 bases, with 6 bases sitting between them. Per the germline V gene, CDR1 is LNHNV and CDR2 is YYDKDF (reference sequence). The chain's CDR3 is CATSRDTGSGNTIYF. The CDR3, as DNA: TGTGCCACCAGCAGAGATACGGGCTCTGGAAACACCATATATTTT.

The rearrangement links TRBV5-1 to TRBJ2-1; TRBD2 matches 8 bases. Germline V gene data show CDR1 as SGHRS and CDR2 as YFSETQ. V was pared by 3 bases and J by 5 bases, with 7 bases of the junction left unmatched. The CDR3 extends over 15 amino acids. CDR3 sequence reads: CASSSQRGLHNEQFF. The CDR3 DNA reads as TGCGCCAGCAGCTCACAGCGGGGGCTCCACAATGAGCAGTTCTTC. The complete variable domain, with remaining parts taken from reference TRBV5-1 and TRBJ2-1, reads KAGVTQTPRYLIKTRGQQVTLSCSPISGHRSVSWYQQTPGQGLQFLFEYFSETQRNKGNFPGRFSGRQFSNSRSEMNVSTLELGDSALYLCASSSQRGLHNEQFFGPGTRLTVL.

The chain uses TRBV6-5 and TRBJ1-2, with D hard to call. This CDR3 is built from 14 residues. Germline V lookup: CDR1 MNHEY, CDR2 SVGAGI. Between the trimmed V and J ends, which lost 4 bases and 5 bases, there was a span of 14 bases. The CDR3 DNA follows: TGTGCCAGCAGTTCCCCGGGTTTGGGGTATGGCTACACCTTC. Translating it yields CASSSPGLGYGYTF.

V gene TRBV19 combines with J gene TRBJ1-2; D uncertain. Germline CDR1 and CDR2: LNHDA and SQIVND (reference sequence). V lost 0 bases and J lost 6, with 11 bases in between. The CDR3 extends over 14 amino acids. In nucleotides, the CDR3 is TGTGCCAGTAGTATAGATACAGACTCAAATGGCTACACCTTC. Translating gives CASSIDTDSNGYTF.

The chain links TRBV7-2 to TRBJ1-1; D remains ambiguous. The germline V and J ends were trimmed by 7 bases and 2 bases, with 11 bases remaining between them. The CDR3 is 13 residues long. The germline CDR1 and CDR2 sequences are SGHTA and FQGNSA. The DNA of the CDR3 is TGTGCCAGCATTTCGACGAGAAACACTGAAGCTTTCTTT. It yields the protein CASISTRNTEAFF.

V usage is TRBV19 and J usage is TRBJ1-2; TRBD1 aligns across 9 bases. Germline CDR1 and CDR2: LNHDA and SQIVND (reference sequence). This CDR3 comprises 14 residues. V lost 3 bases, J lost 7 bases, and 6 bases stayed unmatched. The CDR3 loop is CASSIPGQGFGYTF. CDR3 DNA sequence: TGTGCCAGTAGTATTCCGGGACAGGGTTTTGGCTACACCTTC.

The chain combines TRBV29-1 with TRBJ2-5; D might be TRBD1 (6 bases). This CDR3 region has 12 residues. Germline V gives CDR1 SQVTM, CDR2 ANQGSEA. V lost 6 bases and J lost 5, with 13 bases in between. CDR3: CSVADQGETQYF. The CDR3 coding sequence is TGCAGCGTCGCGGATCAGGGGGAGACCCAGTACTTC.

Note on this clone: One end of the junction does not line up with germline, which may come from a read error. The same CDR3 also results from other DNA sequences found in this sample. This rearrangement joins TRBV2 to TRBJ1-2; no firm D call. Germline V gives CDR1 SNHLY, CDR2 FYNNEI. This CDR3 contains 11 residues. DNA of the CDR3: TGTGCCAGCAGCGAAGCAGGAGGCTACACCTTC. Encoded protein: CASSEAGGYTF.

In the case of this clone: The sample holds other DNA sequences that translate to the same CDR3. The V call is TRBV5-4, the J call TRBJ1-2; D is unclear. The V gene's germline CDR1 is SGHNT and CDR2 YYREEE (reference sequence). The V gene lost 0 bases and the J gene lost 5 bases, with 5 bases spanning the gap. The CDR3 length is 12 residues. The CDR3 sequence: CASSLDSYGYTF. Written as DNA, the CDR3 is TGTGCCAGCAGCTTGGACAGTTATGGCTACACCTTC.

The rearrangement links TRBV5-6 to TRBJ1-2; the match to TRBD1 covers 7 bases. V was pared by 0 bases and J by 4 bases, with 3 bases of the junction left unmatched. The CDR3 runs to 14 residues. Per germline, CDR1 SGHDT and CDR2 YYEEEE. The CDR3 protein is CASSLAGTVYGYTF. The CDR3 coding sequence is TGTGCCAGCAGCTTGGCCGGGACAGTCTATGGCTACACCTTC.

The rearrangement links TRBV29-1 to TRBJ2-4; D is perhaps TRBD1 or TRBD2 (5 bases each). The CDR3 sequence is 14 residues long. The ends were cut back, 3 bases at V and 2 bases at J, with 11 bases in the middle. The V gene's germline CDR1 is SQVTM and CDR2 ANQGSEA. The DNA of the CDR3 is TGCAGCGTTGATCCTGGGACCTCCAAAAACATTCAGTACTTC. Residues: CSVDPGTSKNIQYF. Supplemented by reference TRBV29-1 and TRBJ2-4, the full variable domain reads SAVISQKPSRDICQRGTSLTIQCQVDSQVTMMFWYRQQPGQSLTLIATANQGSEATYESGFVIDKFPISRPNLTFSTLTVSNMSPEDSSIYLCSVDPGTSKNIQYFGAGTRLSVL.

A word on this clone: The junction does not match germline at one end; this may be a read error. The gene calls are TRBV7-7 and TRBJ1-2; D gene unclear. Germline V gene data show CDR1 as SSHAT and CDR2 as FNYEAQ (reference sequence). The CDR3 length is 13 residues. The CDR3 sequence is CASSPGLQGSYTF. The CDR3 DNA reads TGTGCTAGCAGTCCGGGCCTCCAAGGCAGCTACACCTTC.